This passage covers 19 T cell receptor beta chains from one sample sequenced in a study of beta chain features in type 1 diabetes. Investigators reverse transcribed all isolated RNA, so they sequenced expressed TCRB transcripts. Profiled with immunoSEQ multiplex PCR; TCRdb holds only in-frame clones, not every one. Of 300,000 or so clones in the sample, 8% are singletons; the top ten hold around 0.44%. Source material: central memory CD4+ T cells from blood. These receptors were obtained from a woman aged 18-29 years in good health.

This clone has only a few counts. This rearrangement joins TRBV4-2 to TRBJ1-1; maybe TRBD1 (6 bases). Germline lookup yields CDR1 LGHNA and CDR2 YNFKEQ. The CDR3 has 15 residues. V gave up 1 base and J gave up 7 bases, with 16 bases separating them. The CDR3 protein is CASSQGHTGRVEAFF. CDR3 bases: TGTGCCAGCAGCCAAGGCCACACAGGGAGGGTTGAAGCTTTCTTT.

The rearrangement links TRBV5-1 to TRBJ1-1; no firm D call. Trimming shortened V by 0 bases and J by 0 bases, and 12 bases separated the two germline ends. The CDR3 totals 16 residues. The V gene's germline CDR1 is SGHRS and CDR2 YFSETQ. The CDR3 nucleotides are TGCGCCAGCAGCTTGGATGCATCACCGTTGAACACTGAAGCTTTCTTT. As protein: CASSLDASPLNTEAFF.

This clone was seen a handful of times. This sequence joins TRBV7-8 and TRBJ1-1, with 9 nucleotides matching TRBD1. The CDR3 spans 14 residues. The germline V gene has CDR1 SGHVS and CDR2 FQNEAQ. Trimming at V came to 4 bases and at J to 13 bases, leaving 13 bases not matched to a gene. CDR3 DNA: TGTGCCAGCAGCTACGACAGGGGGGGATTATATGGTTTCTTT. This codes for CASSYDRGGLYGFF.

This clone was seen a handful of times. The chain is built from TRBV5-1 and TRBJ1-1; tentative D call: TRBD1 (5 bases). The length of the CDR3 is 14 residues. V lost 0 bases and J lost 5, with 11 bases in between. Germline V gives CDR1 SGHRS, CDR2 YFSETQ. CDR3 residues: CASSLDLKGTEAFF. The CDR3, as DNA: TGCGCCAGCAGCTTGGACCTGAAGGGGACTGAAGCTTTCTTT.

This clone turned up a few times. The J gene is TRBJ2-2, the V gene TRBV15, with D hard to call. The CDR3 extends over 14 amino acids. Germline values: CDR1 LNHNV, CDR2 YYDKDF (reference sequence). The germline V and J ends were trimmed by 0 bases and 7 bases, with 9 bases remaining between them. DNA for the CDR3: TGTGCCACCAGCAGAGATTTATACGGCGGGGAGCTGTTTTTT. Its protein product is CATSRDLYGGELFF.

The CDR3 nucleotides read TGTGCCAGCAGTCCGACAGGTAGCTCCTACAATGAGCAGTTCTTC. Translation: CASSPTGSSYNEQFF. The chain recombines TRBV25-1 with TRBJ2-1; D is perhaps TRBD1 (6 bases). V was trimmed by 5 bases and J by 0 bases, leaving 11 bases between them. CDR3 length: 15 residues. The germline V gene has CDR1 MGHDK and CDR2 SYGVNS.

This clone was counted a few times. The rearrangement joins TRBV7-9 to TRBJ2-7, with a tentative D call TRBD2 (5 bases). Per the germline V gene, CDR1 is SEHNR and CDR2 is FQNEAQ (reference sequence). The length of the CDR3 is 14 residues. V shed 1 base and J shed 5 bases, with 12 bases lying between them. The CDR3 DNA is TGTGCCAGCAGCTTAGGGCGGACTTTCGACGAGCAGTACTTC. This translates into CASSLGRTFDEQYF.

The V gene is TRBV18, the J gene TRBJ2-3; D may be TRBD1 (6 bases). Between the trimmed V and J ends, which lost 2 bases and 3 bases, there was a span of 12 bases. The CDR3 totals 15 residues. Germline V gene lookup returns CDR1 KGHSH and CDR2 LQKENI. CDR3 nucleotide sequence: TGTGCCAGCTCACCATGGCAGGGGCTAACAGATACGCAGTATTTT. This encodes CASSPWQGLTDTQYF.

The table lists this clone with many counts. J is TRBJ2-7 and V is TRBV7-2; no reliable D call. The V end lost 4 bases, the J end lost 0 bases, and 4 bases lay between the germline ends. Germline CDR1 and CDR2: SGHTA and FQGNSA. The CDR3 has 12 amino acids. CDR3 residues: CASSWDSYEQYF. The CDR3 DNA reads TGTGCCAGCAGCTGGGACTCCTACGAGCAGTACTTC.

As for this clone: The junction and the germline gene differ at one end; a read error may be behind it. The chain links TRBV9 to TRBJ2-6; D might be TRBD2 (6 bases). The germline V gene encodes CDR1 SGDLS and CDR2 YYNGEE. CDR3 length equals 15 residues. The CDR3 is CARSPGDSGANVLTF. DNA for the CDR3: TGTGCCCGCAGCCCGGGGGACTCTGGGGCCAACGTCCTGACTTTC. Looking up the rest from reference TRBV9 and TRBJ2-6 gives the full variable domain: DSGVTQTPKHLITATGQRVTLRCSPRSGDLSVYWYQQSLDQGLQFLIQYYNGEERAKGNILERFSAQQFPDLHSELNLSSLELGDSALYFCARSPGDSGANVLTFGAGSRLTVL.

This clone was counted at least ten times. The J gene is TRBJ2-1, the V gene TRBV10-3, with TRBD2 matching 8 bases. Germline loops: CDR1 ENHRY, CDR2 SYGVKD. The CDR3 is 15 residues long. Trimming took 4 bases from V and 6 from J; bases not matched to a gene: 8. CDR3 bases: TGTGCCATCAGTGTTTCTGGCGGGAGGAGCAATGAGCAGTTCTTC. Protein product: CAISVSGGRSNEQFF.

The chain uses TRBV7-2 and TRBJ1-5; D is perhaps TRBD1 (5 bases). From germline, CDR1 is SGHTA and CDR2 FQGNSA. The CDR3 has 12 residues. Trimming cost V 2 bases and J 12 bases, with 11 bases left between them. CDR3: CASSLSATVQHF. CDR3 nucleotide sequence: TGTGCCAGCAGCTTATCAGCGACAGTCCAGCATTTT.

The chain is built from TRBV5-4 and TRBJ1-5; D gene ambiguous. Germline CDR1 SGHNT, CDR2 YYREEE (reference sequence). The CDR3 extends over 14 amino acids. V gave up 1 base and J gave up 1 base, with 6 bases separating them. The CDR3 nucleotides are TGTGCCAGCAGCTTGTGGGGAAGCAATCAGCCCCAGCATTTT. Encoded protein: CASSLWGSNQPQHF.

This clone was detected a few times. The V call is TRBV19, the J call TRBJ1-1, with a tentative D call TRBD1 (5 bases). From germline, CDR1 is LNHDA and CDR2 SQIVND (reference sequence). This CDR3 has 14 residues. V was pared by 5 bases and J by 5 bases, with 15 bases between. The DNA for the CDR3 is TGTGCCAGTAGTGGACATTTAACGGGGACTGAAGCTTTCTTT. Encoded protein: CASSGHLTGTEAFF.

The chain links TRBV7-8 to TRBJ1-5; 7 positions match TRBD1. The germline V gene encodes CDR1 SGHVS and CDR2 FQNEAQ. Unmatched junction bases numbered 7, after V lost 1 base and J lost 4 bases. CDR3 length: 16 residues. CDR3 DNA: TGTGCCAGCAGCTTAGTCGAGGGACAGACTAATCAGCCCCAGCATTTT. The encoded protein is CASSLVEGQTNQPQHF.

The chain recombines TRBV5-1 with TRBJ1-1, with 7 bases fitting TRBD1. CDR3 length: 14 amino acids. The V gene's germline CDR1 is SGHRS and CDR2 YFSETQ. V was clipped by 3 bases and J by 1 base; unmatched bases: 3. CDR3 coding DNA: TGCGCCAGCAGCTACGGGACAGCGAACACTGAAGCTTTCTTT. Protein: CASSYGTANTEAFF.

This clone was counted only a few times. V is TRBV29-1 and J is TRBJ2-7, with 7 bases aligning to TRBD1. Trimming cost V 1 base and J 1 base; bases outside gene matches: 4. Germline V gene data show CDR1 as SQVTM and CDR2 as ANQGSEA. The CDR3 extends over 14 amino acids. This CDR3 is CSVEVQGPSYEQYF. As DNA, the CDR3 is TGCAGCGTTGAAGTACAGGGGCCATCCTACGAGCAGTACTTC.

This clone has more than one count but fewer than ten. V is TRBV27 and J is TRBJ1-2; D perhaps matches TRBD1 (5 bases). Germline CDR1 is MNHEY and CDR2 is SMNVEV (reference sequence). The V gene lost 3 bases and the J gene lost 8 bases, with 13 bases spanning the gap. CDR3 size: 13 residues. CDR3 coding DNA: TGTGCCAGCAGTTTCATCGTGGGGGGAGGCTACACCTTC. Translation gives CASSFIVGGGYTF.

This clone was detected ten times or more. The chain links TRBV11-2 to TRBJ1-2; D is undetermined. CDR3 length equals 11 residues. V lost 1 base and J 5 bases, leaving 2 bases between the germline ends. Germline assignment: CDR1 SGHAT and CDR2 FQNNGV. The DNA of the CDR3 is TGTGCCAGCAGCTTAGTATATGGCTACACCTTC. This codes for CASSLVYGYTF. The variable domain in full, completed from reference TRBV11-2 and TRBJ1-2, reads EAGVAQSPRYKIIEKRQSVAFWCNPISGHATLYWYQQILGQGPKLLIQFQNNGVVDDSQLPKDRFSAERLKGVDSTLKIQPAKLEDSAVYLCASSLVYGYTFGSGTRLTVV.